The T cell receptor (beta chain) described here comes from a study of breast tumors, draining lymph nodes, adjacent tissues. The CDR3 is 12 residues long. V was trimmed by 4 bases and J by 4 bases, leaving 9 bases between them. Germline CDR1 reads GTSNPN; CDR2 reads SVGIG (reference sequence). Breast cancer patients provided tissue from their axillary draining lymph nodes. Each CDR3 protein is one row after TCRdb ran MiXCR on the multiplex PCR reads. The sample consists of fewer than 150,000 distinct CDR3 sequences, over 20% of them appearing once. Study-wide findings and caveats: The lymph node origin of tumor T cells was framed as consistent with a hypothesis, not demonstrated.

This clonotype has at least ten counts. The antigen is not known. The sequencing input was axillary lymph node tissue. This chain joins TRBV30 and TRBJ2-3; no clear D gene. This sequence originates from a female donor with breast cancer. Some clones in this sample may be carry-over from other donors' samples. The CDR3 loop is CAWKPLADTQYF. CDR3 coding DNA: TGTGCCTGGAAACCCCTCGCAGATACGCAGTATTTT.